The source of this T cell receptor beta chain is a study of post-analysis software for immune sequencing data. Points from the study as a whole: Five TRBV segments occurring more often in patients than controls included TRBV5-6, TRBV5-1 and TRBV20-1.

This clonotype was found a few times. The antigen is unknown. Every TCR beta cDNA library bore unique molecular identifiers. A single record per CDR3 protein comes from TCRdb applying MiXCR to the PCR reads. The sample includes roughly 730,000 distinct CDR3 sequences, 25% to 30% seen only once; the top ten take roughly 0.53%. The J segment lost 0 bases and the V segment lost 0 bases, leaving 8 bases of the junction unmatched. The CDR3 is 17 residues long. Germline CDR1 SGHRS, CDR2 YFSETQ. This TCR came from a girl aged 5 to 17 with multiple sclerosis. The sequenced material came from blood. The gene calls are TRBV5-1 and TRBJ2-7, with 8 bases lining up with TRBD1. The CDR3 DNA is TGCGCCAGCAGCTTGGGGCCAGGGGGCAGGAGCTCCTACGAGCAGTACTTC. Its protein product is CASSLGPGGRSSYEQYF.